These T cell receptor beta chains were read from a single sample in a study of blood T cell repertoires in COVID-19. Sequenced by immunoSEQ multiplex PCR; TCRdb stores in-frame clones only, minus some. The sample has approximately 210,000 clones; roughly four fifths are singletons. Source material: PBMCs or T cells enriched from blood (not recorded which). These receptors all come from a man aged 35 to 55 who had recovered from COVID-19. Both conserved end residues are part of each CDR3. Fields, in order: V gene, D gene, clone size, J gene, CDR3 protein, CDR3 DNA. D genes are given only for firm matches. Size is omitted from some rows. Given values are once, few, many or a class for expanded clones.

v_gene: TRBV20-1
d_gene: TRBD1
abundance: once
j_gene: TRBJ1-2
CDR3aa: CSGGTEVGYTF
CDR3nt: TGCAGTGGGGGGACAGAGGTTGGCTACACCTTC

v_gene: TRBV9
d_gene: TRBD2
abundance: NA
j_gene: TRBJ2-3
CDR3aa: CASSLSPTSGSDTQYF
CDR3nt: TGTGCCAGCAGCCTCTCACCGACTAGCGGGTCAGATACGCAGTATTTT

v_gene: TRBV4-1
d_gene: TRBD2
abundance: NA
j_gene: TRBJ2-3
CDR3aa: CASSQDSTSGRLTDTQYF
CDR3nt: TGCGCCAGCAGCCAAGATTCGACTAGCGGGAGACTAACAGATACGCAGTATTTT

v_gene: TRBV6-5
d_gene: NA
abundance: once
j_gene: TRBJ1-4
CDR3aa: CASSLNGYTNEKLFF
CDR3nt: TGTGCCAGCAGTTTGAACGGGTACACTAATGAAAAACTGTTTTTT

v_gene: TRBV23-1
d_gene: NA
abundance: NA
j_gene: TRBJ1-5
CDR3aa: CASSQPMSSGRTDQPQHF
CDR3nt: TGCGCCAGCAGTCAGCCGATGAGTTCAGGGCGGACCGATCAGCCCCAGCATTTT

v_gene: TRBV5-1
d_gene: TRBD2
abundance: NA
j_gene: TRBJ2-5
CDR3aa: CASSLVGLAGGETQYF
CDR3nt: TGCGCCAGCAGCTTGGTGGGACTAGCGGGAGGAGAGACCCAGTACTTC

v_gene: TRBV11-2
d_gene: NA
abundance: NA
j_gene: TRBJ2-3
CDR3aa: CASSLMTGDGDTQYF
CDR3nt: TGTGCCAGCAGCTTAATGACTGGAGATGGGGATACGCAGTATTTT

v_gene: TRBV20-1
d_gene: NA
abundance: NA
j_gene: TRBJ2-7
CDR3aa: CSANSDYEQYF
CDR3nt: TGCAGTGCTAACAGTGACTACGAGCAGTACTTC

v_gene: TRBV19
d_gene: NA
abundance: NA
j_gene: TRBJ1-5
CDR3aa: CASWEGNSNQPQHF
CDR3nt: TGTGCCTCCTGGGAGGGAAATAGCAATCAGCCCCAGCATTTT

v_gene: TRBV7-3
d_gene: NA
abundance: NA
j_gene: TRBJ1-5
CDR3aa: CASSLIADGSNQPQHF
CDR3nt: TGTGCCAGCAGCTTGATCGCCGACGGGAGCAATCAGCCCCAGCATTTT

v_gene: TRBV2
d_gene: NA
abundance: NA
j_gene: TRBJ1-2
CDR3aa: CASSAGGGYGYTF
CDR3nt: TGTGCCAGCAGTGCCGGGGGAGGCTATGGCTACACCTTC

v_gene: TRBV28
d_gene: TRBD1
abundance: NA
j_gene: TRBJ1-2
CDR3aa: CASSYIDRVNYGYTF
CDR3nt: TGTGCCAGCAGCTATATTGACAGGGTCAACTATGGCTACACCTTC

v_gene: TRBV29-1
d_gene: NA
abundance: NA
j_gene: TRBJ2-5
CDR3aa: CSVDGQGLVEETQYF
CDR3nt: TGCAGCGTTGATGGGCAGGGCCTTGTCGAAGAGACCCAGTACTTC

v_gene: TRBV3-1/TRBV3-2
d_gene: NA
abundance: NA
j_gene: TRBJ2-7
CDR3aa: CASSHPRVLYEQYF
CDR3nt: TGTGCCAGCAGCCATCCCCGGGTACTCTACGAGCAGTACTTC

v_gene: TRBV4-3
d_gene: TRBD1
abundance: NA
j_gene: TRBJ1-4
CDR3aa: CASSQMGQGDREKLFF
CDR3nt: TGCGCCAGCAGCCAAATGGGACAGGGGGATCGGGAAAAACTGTTTTTT

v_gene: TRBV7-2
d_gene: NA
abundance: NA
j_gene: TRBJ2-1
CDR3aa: CASSLVGGANEIYNEQFF
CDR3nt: TGTGCCAGCAGCTTAGTAGGCGGAGCAAACGAAATCTACAATGAGCAGTTCTTC

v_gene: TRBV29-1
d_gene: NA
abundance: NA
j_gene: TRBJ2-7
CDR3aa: CSATESSYEQYF
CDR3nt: TGCAGCGCCACAGAGAGTTCCTACGAGCAGTACTTC

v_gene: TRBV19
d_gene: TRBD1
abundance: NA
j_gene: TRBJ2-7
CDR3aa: CASSIDAGTGASYEQYF
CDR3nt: TGTGCCAGTAGTATAGATGCCGGGACAGGGGCCTCCTACGAGCAGTACTTC

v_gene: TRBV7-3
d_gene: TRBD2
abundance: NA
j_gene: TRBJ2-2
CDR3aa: CASILLAGENTGELFF
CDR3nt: TGTGCCAGCATCCTTTTAGCGGGAGAGAACACCGGGGAGCTGTTTTTT

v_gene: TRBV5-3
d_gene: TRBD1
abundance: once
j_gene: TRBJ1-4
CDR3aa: CARSLAQGEREKLFF
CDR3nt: TGTGCCAGAAGCTTGGCACAGGGGGAGAGGGAAAAACTGTTTTTT

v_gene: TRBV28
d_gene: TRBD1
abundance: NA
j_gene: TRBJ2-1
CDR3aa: CASSFGQVGKFF
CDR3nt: TGTGCCAGCAGTTTCGGACAGGTGGGAAAGTTCTTC

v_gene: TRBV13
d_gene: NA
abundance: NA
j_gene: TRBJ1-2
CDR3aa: CASSLGRGVNYGYTF
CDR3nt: TGTGCCAGCAGCTTAGGTCGGGGAGTCAACTATGGCTACACCTTC

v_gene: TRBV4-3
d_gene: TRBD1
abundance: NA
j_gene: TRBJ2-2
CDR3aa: CASSQDRQGFFGGELFF
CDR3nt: TGCGCCAGCAGCCAAGACAGACAGGGTTTTTTTGGCGGGGAGCTGTTTTTT

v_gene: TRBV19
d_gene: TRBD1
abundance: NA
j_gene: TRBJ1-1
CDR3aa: CASSTILDRVRSAFF
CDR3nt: TGTGCCAGTAGTACGATACTCGACAGGGTCCGAAGTGCTTTCTTT

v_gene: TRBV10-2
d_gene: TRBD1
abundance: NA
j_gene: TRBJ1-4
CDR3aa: CASSDRAGDEKLFF
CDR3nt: TGCGCCAGCAGCGACAGGGCTGGGGATGAAAAACTGTTTTTT

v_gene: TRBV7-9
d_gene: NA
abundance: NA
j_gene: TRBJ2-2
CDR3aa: CASSLKTDGGELFF
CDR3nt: TGTGCCAGCAGCTTAAAAACCGACGGGGGAGAGCTGTTTTTT

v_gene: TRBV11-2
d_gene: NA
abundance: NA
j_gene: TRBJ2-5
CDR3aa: CASSPRTFQETQYF
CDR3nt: TGTGCCAGCAGCCCCCGGACATTCCAAGAGACCCAGTACTTC

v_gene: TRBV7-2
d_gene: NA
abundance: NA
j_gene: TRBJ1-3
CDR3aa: CASSLGQSSGNTIYF
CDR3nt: TGTGCCAGCAGCTTAGGGCAGTCCTCTGGAAACACCATATATTTT

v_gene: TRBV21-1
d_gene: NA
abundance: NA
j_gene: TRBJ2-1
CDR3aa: CASSKQPLALSYNEQFF
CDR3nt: TGTGCCAGCAGCAAACAGCCCTTAGCGCTGTCCTACAATGAGCAGTTCTTC

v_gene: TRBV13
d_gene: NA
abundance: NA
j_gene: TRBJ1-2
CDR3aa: CASSLLIEGEGYTF
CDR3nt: TGTGCCAGCAGCTTACTTATAGAGGGCGAGGGCTACACCTTC

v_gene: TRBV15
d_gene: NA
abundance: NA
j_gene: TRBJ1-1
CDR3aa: CATSRVASHTEAFF
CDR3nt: TGTGCCACCAGCAGAGTAGCTTCGCACACTGAAGCTTTCTTT

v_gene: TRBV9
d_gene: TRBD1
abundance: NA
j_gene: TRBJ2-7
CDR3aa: CASSPGQGAYEQYF
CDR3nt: TGTGCCAGCAGCCCCGGACAGGGTGCCTACGAGCAGTACTTC

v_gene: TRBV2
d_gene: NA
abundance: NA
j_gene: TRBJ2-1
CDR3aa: CASSRSFVVNEQFF
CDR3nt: TGTGCCAGCAGTCGTAGCTTCGTGGTCAATGAGCAGTTCTTC

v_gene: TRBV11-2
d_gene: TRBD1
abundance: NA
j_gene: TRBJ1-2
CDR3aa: CASSIPTQGARGYTF
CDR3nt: TGTGCCAGCAGCATACCGACCCAGGGGGCGCGGGGCTACACCTTC

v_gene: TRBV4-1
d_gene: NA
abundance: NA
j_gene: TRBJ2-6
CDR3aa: CASLAGYSGANVLTF
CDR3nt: TGCGCCAGTCTAGCTGGATACTCTGGGGCCAACGTCCTGACTTTC

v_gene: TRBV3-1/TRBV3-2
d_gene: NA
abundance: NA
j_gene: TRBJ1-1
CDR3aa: CASSPTRGIWGGAFKTEAFF
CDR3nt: TGTGCCAGCAGCCCCACAAGGGGGATATGGGGGGGCGCGTTCAAGACTGAAGCTTTCTTT

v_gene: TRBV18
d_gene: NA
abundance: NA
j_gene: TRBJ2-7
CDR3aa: CASSPRGRLDYEQYF
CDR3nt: TGTGCCAGCTCACCACGGGGCAGGCTGGACTACGAGCAGTACTTC

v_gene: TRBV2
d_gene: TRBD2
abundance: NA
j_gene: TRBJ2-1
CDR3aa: CASSATSGSNGEQFF
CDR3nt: TGTGCCAGCAGTGCGACTAGCGGCTCGAACGGTGAGCAGTTCTTC

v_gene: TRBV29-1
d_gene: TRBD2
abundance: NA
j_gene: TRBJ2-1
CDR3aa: CSDGLAGGTEQFF
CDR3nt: TGCAGCGACGGACTAGCGGGAGGGACTGAGCAGTTCTTC

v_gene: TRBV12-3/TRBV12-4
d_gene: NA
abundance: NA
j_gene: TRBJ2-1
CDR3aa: CASSFRAGEQFF
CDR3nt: TGTGCCAGCAGTTTCCGGGCAGGGGAGCAGTTCTTC

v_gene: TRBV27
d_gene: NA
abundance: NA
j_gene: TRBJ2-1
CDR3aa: CASSLGAVPYNEQFF
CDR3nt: TGTGCCAGCAGTTTAGGAGCGGTTCCCTACAATGAGCAGTTCTTC

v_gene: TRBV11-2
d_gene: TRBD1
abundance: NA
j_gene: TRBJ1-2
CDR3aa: CASSRGQAFYYGYTF
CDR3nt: TGTGCCAGCAGCCGGGGACAGGCTTTTTACTATGGCTACACCTTC

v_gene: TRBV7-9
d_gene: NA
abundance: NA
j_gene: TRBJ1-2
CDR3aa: CASNSPGPLPNGYTF
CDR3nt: TGTGCCAGCAACTCCCCAGGGCCCCTCCCGAATGGCTACACCTTC

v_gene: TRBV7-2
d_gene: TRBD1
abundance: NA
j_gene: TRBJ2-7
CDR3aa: CASSRDRGRYEQYF
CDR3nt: TGTGCCAGCAGCCGTGACAGGGGGCGATACGAGCAGTACTTC

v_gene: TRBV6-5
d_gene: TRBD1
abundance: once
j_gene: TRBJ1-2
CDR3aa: CASSYSEGAKDGYTF
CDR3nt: TGTGCCAGCAGTTACTCAGAGGGGGCAAAGGATGGCTACACCTTC

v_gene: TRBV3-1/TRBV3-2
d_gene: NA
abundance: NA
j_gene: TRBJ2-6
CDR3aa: CASSQRRSNYSGANVLTF
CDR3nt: TGTGCCAGCAGCCAACGACGGTCAAACTACTCTGGGGCCAACGTCCTGACTTTC

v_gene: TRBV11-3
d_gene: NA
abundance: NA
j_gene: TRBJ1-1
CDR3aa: CASSTRGSEAFF
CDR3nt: TGTGCCAGCAGCACCAGGGGATCTGAAGCTTTCTTT

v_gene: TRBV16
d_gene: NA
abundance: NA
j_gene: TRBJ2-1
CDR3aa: CASSQGGYNEQFF
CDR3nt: TGTGCCAGCAGCCAAGGGGGGTACAATGAGCAGTTCTTC

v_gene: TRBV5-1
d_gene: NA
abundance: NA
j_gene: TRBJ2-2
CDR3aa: CASSLVAANTGELFF
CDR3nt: TGCGCCAGCAGCTTGGTGGCGGCGAACACCGGGGAGCTGTTTTTT